Listed below are T cell receptor beta chains from one sample, sequenced in a study of CD8+CD57+ T cells in acquired aplastic anemia. TCRdb ran MiXCR on the reads and lists one entry per CDR3 protein. The table lists 200,000 to 250,000 distinct CDR3 sequences, approximately 50% of them singletons. Sequencing input: sorted CD4+, CD8+, or CD8+CD57+ T cells (not recorded which) from PBMCs. Receptors were obtained from a human donor with aplastic anemia. The CDR3 runs from the conserved cysteine through the conserved F or W. D genes are given only for firm matches. Size values are once, few and many counts, or a class for expanded clones, and some rows have none.

length,D,V,J,size,CDR3,DNA
13,NA,TRBV6-5,TRBJ1-2,many,CASSYSRSYGYTF,TGTGCCAGCAGTTACTCGAGGTCATATGGCTACACCTTC
13,NA,TRBV6-5,TRBJ2-7,NA,CASSLTTGHEQYF,TGTGCCAGCAGTTTAACGACTGGACACGAGCAGTACTTC
11,NA,TRBV20-1,TRBJ2-7,NA,CSARDLYEQYF,TGCAGTGCTAGAGACTTGTACGAGCAGTACTTC
15,NA,TRBV25-1,TRBJ2-3,many,CASSAISRLTDTQYF,TGTGCCAGCAGTGCCATTTCACGGCTTACAGATACGCAGTATTTT
13,NA,TRBV5-1,TRBJ1-2,NA,CASSRGNDYGYTF,TGCGCCAGCAGCCGCGGCAATGACTATGGCTACACCTTC
15,NA,TRBV7-3,TRBJ2-1,NA,CASSLQVGSYNEQFF,TGTGCCAGCAGCTTACAGGTTGGCTCCTACAATGAGCAGTTCTTC
14,NA,TRBV10-2,TRBJ1-1,once,CASSEGRANTEAFF,TGCGCCAGCAGTGAAGGAAGGGCGAACACTGAAGCTTTCTTT
12,NA,TRBV29-1,TRBJ2-7,NA,CSEGPAPYEQYF,TGCAGCGAGGGACCAGCGCCCTACGAGCAGTACTTC
13,NA,TRBV27,TRBJ2-3,NA,CASSFDVGDTQYF,TGTGCCAGCAGTTTTGACGTAGGAGATACGCAGTATTTT
15,TRBD2,TRBV7-9,TRBJ2-1,many,CASSPQTSGVNEQFF,TGTGCCAGCAGCCCACAGACTAGCGGGGTAAATGAGCAGTTCTTC
13,NA,TRBV12-5,TRBJ2-1,many,CASGFGGLDEQFF,TGTGCTAGTGGTTTTGGGGGGCTGGATGAGCAGTTCTTC
15,NA,TRBV7-9,TRBJ1-4,NA,CASSLPSAGNEKLFF,TGTGCCAGCAGCTTACCGTCGGCAGGGAATGAAAAACTGTTTTTT
13,TRBD1,TRBV24-1,TRBJ2-6,NA,CAPTGAGANVLTF,TGTGCCCCCACAGGGGCTGGGGCCAACGTCCTGACTTTC
12,NA,TRBV20-1,TRBJ2-1,NA,CSASGALPKQSF,TGCAGTGCTAGTGGGGCGCTACCCAAGCAGTCCTTC
12,NA,TRBV6-1,TRBJ2-3,few,CASSDPPLQGYF,TGTGCCAGCAGTGACCCCCCCTTACAAGGGTATTTT
14,TRBD1,TRBV6-1,TRBJ1-1,NA,CASSRGGVGTEAFF,TGTGCCAGCAGCCGAGGGGGCGTAGGCACTGAAGCTTTCTTT
16,NA,TRBV25-1,TRBJ1-6,once,CASSYTTGSRGSPLHF,TGTGCCAGCAGCTATACGACAGGAAGTCGCGGTTCACCCCTCCACTTT
15,NA,TRBV3-1,TRBJ2-1,NA,CASSQDRSRGNEQFF,TGTGCCAGCAGCCAAGACAGGAGTCGGGGCAATGAGCAGTTCTTC
14,TRBD1,TRBV30,TRBJ1-6,many,CAWTPGTVNSPLHF,TGTGCCTGGACTCCCGGGACAGTGAATTCACCCCTCCACTTT
16,NA,TRBV2,TRBJ2-1,NA,CASSERHSSKHNEQFF,TGTGCCAGCAGTGAGAGACACTCTTCTAAGCACAATGAGCAGTTCTTC
15,TRBD2,TRBV9,TRBJ2-7,many,CASSLSGASSYEQYF,TGTGCCAGCAGTTTAAGCGGGGCCAGCTCCTACGAGCAGTACTTC
15,NA,TRBV2,TRBJ2-2,many,CASSQRRTNTGELFF,TGTGCCAGCAGCCAACGACGGACGAACACCGGGGAGCTGTTTTTT
14,TRBD1,TRBV3-1,TRBJ1-2,few,CASSIDRGGPGYTF,TGTGCCAGCAGCATCGACAGGGGCGGTCCTGGCTACACCTTC
15,NA,TRBV7-6,TRBJ1-1,NA,CASSLATSENTEAFF,TGTGCCAGCAGCTTAGCCACTTCAGAGAACACTGAAGCTTTCTTT
15,NA,TRBV20-1,TRBJ1-3,NA,CSARVPGYSGNTIYF,TGCAGTGCTAGAGTGCCAGGGTACTCTGGAAACACCATATATTTT
14,NA,TRBV20-1,TRBJ2-4,NA,CSAEDRQSKNIQYF,TGCAGTGCTGAAGATCGACAGTCCAAAAACATTCAGTACTTC
14,NA,TRBV10-3,TRBJ2-7,many,CAISGEQQVYEQYF,TGTGCCATCAGTGGAGAACAGCAGGTCTACGAGCAGTACTTC
15,NA,TRBV19,TRBJ2-7,many,CASSVHERGSYEQYF,TGTGCCAGTAGTGTGCATGAGAGGGGATCCTACGAGCAGTACTTC
16,TRBD2,TRBV13,TRBJ2-3,NA,CASSRGGSGYADTQYF,TGTGCCAGCAGCCGAGGTGGTAGCGGGTACGCAGATACGCAGTATTTT
13,NA,TRBV7-9,TRBJ1-4,NA,CASSLVSNEKLFF,TGTGCCAGCAGCTTAGTTTCCAATGAAAAACTGTTTTTT
16,NA,TRBV19,TRBJ1-2,NA,CASSVAALRSDYGYTF,TGTGCCAGTAGTGTCGCAGCGCTTCGATCCGACTATGGCTACACCTTC
13,NA,TRBV7-8,TRBJ2-1,many,CASSFRSYNEQFF,TGTGCCAGCTCCTTCCGCTCCTACAATGAGCAGTTCTTC
13,NA,TRBV7-2,TRBJ2-7,few,CASSPNPPREQYF,TGTGCCAGCAGCCCCAACCCCCCTCGCGAGCAGTACTTC
10,NA,TRBV20-1,TRBJ1-2,many,CSARVGGYTF,TGCAGTGCTAGAGTAGGAGGCTACACCTTC